These 21 T cell receptor beta chains were all obtained from the same sample, sequenced in a study of identical twins. TCRdb reprocessed the 5' RACE reads via MiXCR and lists one record per CDR3 protein. The top ten hold roughly 3% of the sample, which has some 560,000 distinct CDR3 sequences, 9.6% seen once. These same data were also listed under a study on yellow fever vaccine responses in identical twins.

Sequenced input: PBMCs. The receptors come from a woman between 18 and 30 years old in good health.

The chain has TRBV4-3 and TRBJ2-3, with TRBD2 matching over 9 bases. CDR1 is LGHNA and CDR2 is YSLEER in the germline V gene. The CDR3 sequence is 16 residues long. V was pared by 3 bases and J by 4 bases, with 8 bases of the junction left unmatched. DNA for the CDR3: TGCGCCAGCAGCCAGGATAGCGGGAGTTTGGCAGATACGCAGTATTTT. Its translation is CASSQDSGSLADTQYF.

This clonotype has ten or more counts. The V call is TRBV12-3 or TRBV12-4, the J call TRBJ2-2, with 7 bases fitting TRBD1. This CDR3 has 14 amino acids. Trimming removed 3 bases from V and 6 bases from J; junction bases left unmatched: 4. The CDR3 DNA sequence: TGTGCCAGCAGTTTCTTACAGGGGTCCGGGGAGCTGTTTTTT. Residues: CASSFLQGSGELFF.

J is TRBJ2-7 and V is TRBV7-9; D is unclear. Germline V gene sequence: CDR1 SEHNR, CDR2 FQNEAQ (reference sequence). V shed 5 bases and J shed 5 bases, with 13 bases lying between them. CDR3 length equals 13 residues. The CDR3: CASSPRLSDEQYF. The CDR3 bases are TGTGCCAGCAGCCCCCGGCTCAGCGACGAGCAGTACTTC.

J is TRBJ2-3 and V is TRBV7-9; the D is unclear. From germline, CDR1 is SEHNR and CDR2 FQNEAQ (reference sequence). CDR3 length: 16 residues. V gave up 5 bases and J gave up 5 bases, with 20 bases separating them. This chain's CDR3 is CASSQLSGRLVDTQYF. CDR3 coding DNA: TGTGCCAGCAGCCAACTGTCGGGCCGCCTTGTAGATACGCAGTATTTT.

This clonotype was recorded many times. The chain recombines TRBV29-1 with TRBJ2-7; 7 bases map to TRBD2. Germline values: CDR1 SQVTM, CDR2 ANQGSEA. The CDR3 consists of 17 residues. V trimming: 5 bases; J trimming: 6 bases; junction bases outside the gene matches: 22. In DNA, the CDR3 is TGCAGCGTTATCCCCGTGCGGGAGCAGGGCCAGTGGCCCGAGCAGTACTTC. This encodes CSVIPVREQGQWPEQYF.

This clonotype was recorded many times. The genes are TRBV14 and TRBJ1-1, with D possibly being TRBD1 (5 bases). Germline-derived CDR1 and CDR2 are SGHDN and FVKESK. The CDR3 length is 13 residues. The germline V and J ends were trimmed by 3 bases and 1 base, with 6 bases remaining between them. The CDR3 here is CASSQGPNTEAFF. The CDR3, as DNA: TGTGCCAGCAGCCAGGGGCCGAACACTGAAGCTTTCTTT.

This clonotype was seen more than once but under ten times. The chain combines TRBV25-1 with TRBJ2-5, with 11 nucleotides matching TRBD1. Germline lookup yields CDR1 MGHDK and CDR2 SYGVNS. Trimming at V came to 5 bases and at J to 8 bases, leaving 7 bases not matched to a gene. The CDR3 is made up of 14 amino acids. The CDR3 is CASSRDRGLQTQYF. The CDR3 DNA sequence: TGTGCCAGCAGTCGGGACAGGGGGTTGCAAACCCAGTACTTC.

The chain employs TRBV5-1 and TRBJ2-5, with 11 nucleotides matching TRBD1. CDR1 is SGHRS and CDR2 is YFSETQ in the germline V gene. Trimming cost V 7 bases and J 5 bases; bases outside gene matches: 10. The CDR3 covers 15 residues. CDR3 sequence: CASGDRDRGSETQYF. As DNA, the CDR3 is TGCGCCAGCGGCGACCGGGACAGGGGGTCGGAGACCCAGTACTTC.

The V and J genes are TRBV3-1 and TRBJ1-2, with D tentatively TRBD1 (6 bases). Trimming stripped 6 bases from V and 0 bases from J, with 11 bases between. Germline assignment: CDR1 LGHDT and CDR2 YNNKEL (reference sequence). This CDR3 has 14 residues. CDR3: CASSQQGTNYGYTF. CDR3 sequence (DNA): TGTGCCAGCAGTCAACAGGGAACTAACTATGGCTACACCTTC.

This clonotype was seen ten or more times. The genes are TRBV10-3 and TRBJ2-1; TRBD1 matches at 10 bases. J was trimmed by 9 bases and V by 4 bases; bases with no gene match: 9. The CDR3 spans 15 residues. CDR1 is ENHRY and CDR2 is SYGVKD in the germline V gene. The CDR3 sequence is CAISVRDRGLGEQFF. CDR3 nucleotides: TGTGCCATCAGTGTCAGAGACAGGGGGCTTGGTGAGCAGTTCTTC.

The chain recombines TRBV7-3 with TRBJ2-1; the D gene is possibly TRBD1 (5 bases). The V end was cut by 2 bases, the J end by 9 bases, with 14 bases between. This CDR3 has 14 amino acids. Germline lookup yields CDR1 SGHTA and CDR2 FQGTGA. CDR3 nucleotides: TGTGCCAGCAGCTTATTAGCCTATGACAGTGAGCAGTTCTTC. It specifies CASSLLAYDSEQFF.

This clonotype has a count of ten or more. This chain joins TRBV20-1 and TRBJ2-3, with 10 bases identical to TRBD2. V shed 6 bases and J 2 bases; nucleotides not matched to a gene: 5. Per the germline V gene, CDR1 is DFQATT and CDR2 is SNEGSKA (reference sequence). There are 14 residues in the CDR3. The CDR3 coding sequence is TGCAGTGCGGAAGCGGGGGGGTCCACAGATACGCAGTATTTT. Translated: CSAEAGGSTDTQYF.

This clonotype came up many times. This chain connects TRBV20-1 to TRBJ2-7, with D possibly being TRBD2 (7 bases). Trimming cost V 5 bases and J 3 bases, with 23 bases left between them. The CDR3 totals 16 residues. Germline values: CDR1 DFQATT, CDR2 SNEGSKA (reference sequence). The CDR3 reads CSARSGTSPGGYEQYF. CDR3 in DNA: TGCAGTGCTCGGAGCGGGACAAGTCCCGGTGGCTACGAGCAGTACTTC.

This clonotype has ten or more counts. As DNA, the CDR3 is TGTGCCAGCACCTACCCGGACCGCTACGAGCAGTACTTC. It is translated as CASTYPDRYEQYF. The chain combines TRBV2 with TRBJ2-7, with no clear D. There are 13 residues in the CDR3. V lost 7 bases to trimming and J lost 3 bases, with 13 bases between them. CDR1 and CDR2 (germline): SNHLY, FYNNEI.

V is TRBV10-3 and J is TRBJ2-3; D gene uncertain. The CDR3 sequence is 14 residues long. Germline-derived CDR1 and CDR2 are ENHRY and SYGVKD. Trimming pared 0 bases from V and 1 base from J, leaving 5 bases between. CDR3 in amino acids: CAISESIGTDTQYF. In nucleotides, the CDR3 is TGTGCCATCAGTGAGTCGATCGGCACAGATACGCAGTATTTT.

V is TRBV5-1 and J is TRBJ2-2; D gene unclear. The germline V gene encodes CDR1 SGHRS and CDR2 YFSETQ. The CDR3 loop spans 16 amino acids. The V gene lost 4 bases and the J gene lost 0 bases, with 13 bases spanning the gap. CDR3 nucleotides: TGCGCCAGCAGCCAACTGACGAATTCGAACACCGGGGAGCTGTTTTTT. Encoded protein: CASSQLTNSNTGELFF.

The V and J genes are TRBV6-2 or TRBV6-3 and TRBJ2-3; a possible D gene is TRBD1 (6 bases). The germline gives CDR1 MNHEY, CDR2 SVGEGT. Trimming left V 6 bases short and J 6 bases short, with 19 bases between. The CDR3 is made up of 15 amino acids. The CDR3 nucleotides are TGTGCCAGCAGCCAAACGGGGCAGGGGTACGATACGCAGTATTTT. Residues: CASSQTGQGYDTQYF.

The sample holds a few counts of this clonotype. The rearrangement joins TRBV3-1 to TRBJ2-5; 8 positions agree with TRBD2. CDR1 is LGHDT, CDR2 YNNKEL, per germline (reference sequence). With V trimmed by 4 bases and J by 7 bases, 5 bases remained unmatched. CDR3 size: 13 residues. CDR3 region: CASSLRGAGTQYF. The CDR3 coding sequence is TGTGCCAGCAGCCTGCGGGGGGCGGGGACCCAGTACTTC.

The sample holds a few counts of this clonotype. This chain uses TRBV9 with TRBJ2-7; 9 bases fit TRBD2. From germline, CDR1 is SGDLS and CDR2 YYNGEE. The trim removed 0 bases at V and 0 bases at J, leaving 1 base unmatched. The CDR3 is made up of 15 amino acids. Written as DNA, the CDR3 is TGTGCCAGCAGCGTAGCTAGCGGGATCTCCTACGAGCAGTACTTC. It specifies CASSVASGISYEQYF.

The rearrangement joins TRBV9 to TRBJ2-5; 7 bases align to TRBD1. Germline V lookup: CDR1 SGDLS, CDR2 YYNGEE. CDR3 length: 15 amino acids. The V gene end was trimmed by 3 bases and the J gene end by 5 bases; junction bases not matched to a gene: 10. The CDR3 nucleotides are TGTGCCAGCAGCGGACGACAGGGTTTATTGGAGACCCAGTACTTC. Encoded protein: CASSGRQGLLETQYF.

This clonotype was observed at least ten times. The chain recombines TRBV2 with TRBJ2-4; unclear D gene. Trimming left V 8 bases short and J 0 bases short, with 8 bases between. This CDR3 region has 13 residues. Germline CDR1 SNHLY, CDR2 FYNNEI. The CDR3 DNA reads as TGTGCCAGCGGTCTACTAGCCAAAAACATTCAGTACTTC. This translates into CASGLLAKNIQYF.